This entry is about one T cell receptor (beta chain). The time point: peripheral blood 6 weeks after treatment start. The entry originates in a study of PD-L1 blockade in urothelial cancer. Looked up from germline, CDR1 is SGHRS and CDR2 is YFSETQ. The CDR3 is 15 residues long. V was pared by 3 bases and J by 2 bases, with 3 bases of the junction left unmatched. Libraries were prepared by immunoSEQ multiplex PCR; TCRdb keeps only in-frame clonotypes and omits some of them. The sample holds approximately 38,000 clones, approximately 86% seen once. This sample comprised PBMCs, obtained around atezolizumab (anti-PD-L1) treatment. This receptor was taken from a man aged 55 to 70 with urothelial cancer. The rearrangement links TRBV5-1 to TRBJ2-1, with 9 bases identical to TRBD2. The CDR3 coding sequence is TGCGCCAGCAGCTCGACTAGCGGTACCTACAATGAGCAGTTCTTC. This sequence encodes CASSSTSGTYNEQFF.